The clone carrying this T cell receptor (beta chain) showed up many times. Primed by a sample-barcoded 5' primer and a J-beta primer mix, a second PCR proceeded for about 6 to 11 cycles. Each cDNA molecule, via a template-switch adaptor with 12 random nucleotides, was tagged. TCRdb reanalysed the 5' RACE reads using MiXCR and keeps one entry per CDR3 protein. The table includes about 650,000 distinct CDR3 sequences, approximately 52% detected once. These data come from a study of blood T cells in healthy people across ages. The authors extracted at least 6 micrograms of total RNA per sample. Trimming shortened V by 2 bases and J by 9 bases, and 16 bases separated the two germline ends. The CDR3 has 14 residues. Germline V gene lookup returns CDR1 MDHEN and CDR2 SYDVKM.

The material sequenced was blood. The sequence was collected from a woman of 80 years or more in good health. The rearrangement joins TRBV28 to TRBJ2-5; D may be TRBD1 (5 bases). CDR3 sequence (DNA): TGTGCCAGCAGTTTAACGGGCCAGGGTGAGGCCCAGTACTTC. Its protein product is CASSLTGQGEAQYF.